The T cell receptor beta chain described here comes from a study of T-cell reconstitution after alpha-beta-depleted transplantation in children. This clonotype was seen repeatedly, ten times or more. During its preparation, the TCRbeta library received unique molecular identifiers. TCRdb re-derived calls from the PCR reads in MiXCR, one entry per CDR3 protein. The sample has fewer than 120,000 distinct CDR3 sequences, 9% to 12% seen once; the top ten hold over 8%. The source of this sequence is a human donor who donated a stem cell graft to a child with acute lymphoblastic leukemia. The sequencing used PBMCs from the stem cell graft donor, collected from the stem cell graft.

CDR3 amino acids: CASSFSGRGLTGELFF. The CDR3 DNA follows: TGTGCCAGCAGTTTCTCCGGCAGGGGGCTCACCGGGGAGCTGTTTTTT. The rearrangement uses TRBV12-3 or TRBV12-4 and TRBJ2-2; 8 bases align to TRBD1. CDR3 size: 16 residues. With V trimmed by 3 bases and J by 4 bases, 7 bases remained unmatched.